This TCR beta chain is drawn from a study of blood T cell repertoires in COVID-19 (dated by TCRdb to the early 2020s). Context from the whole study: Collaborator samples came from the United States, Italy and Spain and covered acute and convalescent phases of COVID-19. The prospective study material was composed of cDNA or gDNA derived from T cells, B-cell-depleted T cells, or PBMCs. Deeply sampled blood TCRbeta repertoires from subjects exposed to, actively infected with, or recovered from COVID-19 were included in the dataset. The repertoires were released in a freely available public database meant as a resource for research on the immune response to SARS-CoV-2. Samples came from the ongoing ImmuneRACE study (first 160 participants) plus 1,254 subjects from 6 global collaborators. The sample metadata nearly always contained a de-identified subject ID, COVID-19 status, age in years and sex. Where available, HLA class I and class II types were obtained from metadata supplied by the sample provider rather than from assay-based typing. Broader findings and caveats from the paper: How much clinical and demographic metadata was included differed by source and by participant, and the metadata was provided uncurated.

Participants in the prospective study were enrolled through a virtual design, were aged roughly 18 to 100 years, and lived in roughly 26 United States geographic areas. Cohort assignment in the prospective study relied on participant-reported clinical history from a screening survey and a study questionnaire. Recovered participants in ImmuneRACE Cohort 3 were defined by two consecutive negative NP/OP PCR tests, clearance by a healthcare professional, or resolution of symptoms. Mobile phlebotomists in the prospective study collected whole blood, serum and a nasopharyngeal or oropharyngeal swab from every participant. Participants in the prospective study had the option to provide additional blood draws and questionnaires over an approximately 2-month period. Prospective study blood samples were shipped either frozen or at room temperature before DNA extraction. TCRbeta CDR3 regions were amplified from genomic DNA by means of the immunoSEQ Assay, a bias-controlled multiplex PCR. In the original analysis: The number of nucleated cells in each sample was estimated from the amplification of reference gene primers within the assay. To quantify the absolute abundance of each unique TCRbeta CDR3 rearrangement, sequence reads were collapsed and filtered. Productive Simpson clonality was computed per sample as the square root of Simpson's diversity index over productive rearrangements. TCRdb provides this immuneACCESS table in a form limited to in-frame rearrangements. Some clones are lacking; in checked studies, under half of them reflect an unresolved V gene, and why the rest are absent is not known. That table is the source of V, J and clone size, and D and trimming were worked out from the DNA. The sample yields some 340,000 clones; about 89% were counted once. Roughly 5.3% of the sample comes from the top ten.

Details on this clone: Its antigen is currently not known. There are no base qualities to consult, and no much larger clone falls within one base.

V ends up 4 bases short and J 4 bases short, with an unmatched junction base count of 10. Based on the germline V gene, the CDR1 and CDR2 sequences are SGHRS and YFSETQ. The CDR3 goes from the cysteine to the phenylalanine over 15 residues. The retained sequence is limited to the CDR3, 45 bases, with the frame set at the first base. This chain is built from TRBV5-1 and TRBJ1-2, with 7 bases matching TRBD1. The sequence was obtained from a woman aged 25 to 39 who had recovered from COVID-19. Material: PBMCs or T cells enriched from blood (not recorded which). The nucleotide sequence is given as TGCGCCAGCAGCCTATCAGGGACAGCAATCTATGGCTACACCTTC. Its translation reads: CASSLSGTAIYGYTF. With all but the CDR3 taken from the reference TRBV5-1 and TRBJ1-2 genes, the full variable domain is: KAGVTQTPRYLIKTRGQQVTLSCSPISGHRSVSWYQQTPGQGLQFLFEYFSETQRNKGNFPGRFSGRQFSNSRSEMNVSTLELGDSALYLCASSLSGTAIYGYTFGSGTRLTVV.